This TCR beta chain was observed in a study of blood T cells in healthy people across ages. Study at large: Template switching recovered approximately one barcoded beta molecule for every two T cells.

The CDR3 covers 18 residues. Per the germline V gene, CDR1 is SGHDN and CDR2 is FVKESK. Trimming cost V 0 bases and J 3 bases; bases outside gene matches: 14. No fewer than 5.5 micrograms of total RNA were isolated from every sample. Combining a sample-barcoded 5' primer with a J-beta primer mix, a second PCR ran for roughly 7 to 12 cycles. Per sample, CDR3-containing paired-end reads numbered at least 2.5 million. Using its own MiXCR run on the 5' RACE reads, TCRdb lists one record per CDR3 protein. The table lists 780,000 or so distinct CDR3 sequences, around three fifths of them singletons. The clonotype was recovered from a middle-aged man in good health. Sample: blood. The chain links TRBV14 to TRBJ2-7; 7 nucleotides match TRBD2. The CDR3 DNA reads TGTGCCAGCAGCCAAGATATTCGGGGGAGGGCCCTCCTCTACGAGCAGTACTTC. Translation: CASSQDIRGRALLYEQYF.